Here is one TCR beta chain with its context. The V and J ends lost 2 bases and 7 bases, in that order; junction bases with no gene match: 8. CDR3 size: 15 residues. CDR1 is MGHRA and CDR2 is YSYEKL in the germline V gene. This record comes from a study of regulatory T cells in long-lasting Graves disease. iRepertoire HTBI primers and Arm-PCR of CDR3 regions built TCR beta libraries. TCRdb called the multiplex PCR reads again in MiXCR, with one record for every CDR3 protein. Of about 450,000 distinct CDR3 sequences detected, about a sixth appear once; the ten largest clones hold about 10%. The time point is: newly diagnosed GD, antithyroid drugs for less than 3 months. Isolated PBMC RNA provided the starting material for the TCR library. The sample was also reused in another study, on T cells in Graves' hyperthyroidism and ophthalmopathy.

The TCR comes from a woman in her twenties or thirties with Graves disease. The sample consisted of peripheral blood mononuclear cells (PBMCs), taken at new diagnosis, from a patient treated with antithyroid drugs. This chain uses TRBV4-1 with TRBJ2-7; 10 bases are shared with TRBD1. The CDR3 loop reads CASSQNWDRGWEQYF. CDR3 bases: TGCGCCAGCAGCCAAAATTGGGACAGGGGATGGGAGCAGTACTTC.